Listed here are 23 T cell receptor beta chains from one sample, sequenced in a study of OX40 agonist ivuxolimab in advanced cancers. Generated by immunoSEQ multiplex PCR, the TCRdb table keeps only in-frame clones and is missing some. The profile shows around 80,000 clones, roughly four fifths of them singletons. Sample: CD4+ or CD8+ T cells sorted from blood, taken in a trial of the OX40 agonist ivuxolimab. These receptors all stem from an adult with an advanced solid tumor such as melanoma, head and neck, liver or kidney cancer.

CDR3 region: CASNTGINYGYTF. For the CDR3, the DNA is TGTGCCAGCAATACAGGGATCAACTATGGCTACACCTTC. The J gene is TRBJ1-2, the V gene TRBV7-9, with a tentative D call TRBD1 (6 bases). Between the trimmed V and J ends, which lost 7 bases and 2 bases, there was a span of 11 bases. Germline V gene sequence: CDR1 SEHNR, CDR2 FQNEAQ (reference sequence). CDR3 size: 13 residues.

The V and J genes are TRBV9 and TRBJ1-1; perhaps TRBD1 as D (5 bases). Germline V gene data show CDR1 as SGDLS and CDR2 as YYNGEE. With 3 bases removed from V and 1 base from J, the gap between germline ends came to 7 bases. This CDR3 is 13 amino acids long. The CDR3 nucleotides read TGTGCCAGCAGCGCCACAGGGAACACTGAAGCTTTCTTT. It specifies CASSATGNTEAFF.

V gene TRBV15 combines with J gene TRBJ2-1, with D perhaps matching TRBD2 (6 bases). The CDR3 length is 18 residues. CDR1 is LNHNV, CDR2 YYDKDF, per germline (reference sequence). V lost 0 bases to trimming and J lost 8 bases, with 23 bases between them. CDR3 DNA: TGTGCCACCAGCAGAGACCTGCATGGAGGGTTTTTGGTCGATGAGCAGTTCTTC. Translation: CATSRDLHGGFLVDEQFF.

The chain couples TRBV4-2 to TRBJ2-5; no clear D. CDR3 length equals 14 residues. Per the germline V gene, CDR1 is LGHNA and CDR2 is YNFKEQ. The ends were cut back, 0 bases at V and 3 bases at J, with 8 bases in the middle. DNA for the CDR3: TGTGCCAGCAGCCAAGAGTTTGCGGAAGAGACCCAGTACTTC. It translates to CASSQEFAEETQYF.

The table lists this clone with a count of one. This chain uses TRBV5-6 with TRBJ2-4; 10 bases are shared with TRBD2. Losses at the gene ends were 2 bases for V and 2 bases for J; bases not matched to a gene: 10. The V gene's germline CDR1 is SGHDT and CDR2 YYEEEE. The CDR3 sequence is 18 residues long. The CDR3 sequence is CASSLSGTSDTTKNIQYF. CDR3 nucleotide sequence: TGTGCCAGCAGCTTATCGGGGACTAGCGATACTACCAAAAACATTCAGTACTTC.

The rearrangement uses TRBV19 and TRBJ1-5, with D maybe TRBD1 (5 bases). There are 15 residues in the CDR3. Germline V gene sequence: CDR1 LNHDA, CDR2 SQIVND (reference sequence). V was clipped by 4 bases and J by 0 bases, with 10 bases between them. The CDR3 region is CASSNTGHSNQPQHF. CDR3 in DNA: TGTGCCAGTAGTAATACAGGCCATAGCAATCAGCCCCAGCATTTT.

This clone appeared once. The chain joins TRBV7-2 to TRBJ2-5; the D is unclear. V lost 5 bases and J 2 bases, leaving 3 bases between the germline ends. Germline V gives CDR1 SGHTA, CDR2 FQGNSA. The CDR3 totals 11 residues. The CDR3 protein is CASSQQETQYF. In DNA, the CDR3 is TGTGCCAGCAGCCAACAAGAGACCCAGTACTTC.

J is TRBJ1-5 and V is TRBV28, with 8 nucleotides matching TRBD1. V trimming: 4 bases; J trimming: 4 bases; junction bases outside the gene matches: 12. The CDR3 is 17 residues long. Per germline, CDR1 MDHEN and CDR2 SYDVKM. The CDR3 reads CASSSSPGGLANQPQHF. The CDR3 region has the DNA TGTGCCAGCAGTTCGTCGCCAGGGGGCTTAGCAAATCAGCCCCAGCATTTT.

CDR3 in DNA: TGTGCCAGCAGTTCGGGACCGACAGGGTGGAATGAAAAACTGTTTTTT. This gives the protein CASSSGPTGWNEKLFF. This sequence joins TRBV6-6 and TRBJ1-4; 7 bases align to TRBD1. CDR1 and CDR2 (germline): MNHNY, SVGAGI (reference sequence). The trim removed 4 bases at V and 5 bases at J, leaving 10 bases unmatched. The CDR3 loop spans 16 amino acids.

This clone appeared a few times. This chain connects TRBV6-5 to TRBJ2-5; TRBD2 matches 9 bases. The CDR3 covers 16 residues. V lost 2 bases to trimming and J lost 5 bases; unmatched junction nucleotides: 9. Germline V lookup: CDR1 MNHEY, CDR2 SVGAGI. The DNA for the CDR3 is TGTGCCAGCAGTTACGATCTAGCGGGGATGTGGGAGACCCAGTACTTC. Its translation: CASSYDLAGMWETQYF.

This clone appeared a single time. This CDR3 reads CASSYEGTGRSGYTF. The CDR3 DNA sequence: TGTGCCAGCAGTTACGAGGGGACAGGGCGGAGTGGCTACACCTTC. The chain carries TRBV6-5 and TRBJ1-2, with 9 bases lining up with TRBD1. The CDR3 runs to 15 residues. Germline CDR1 and CDR2: MNHEY and SVGAGI. V dropped 2 bases and J dropped 7; count of bases not matched to a gene: 8.

CDR3: CASSPPRRSNQPQHF. The CDR3 region has the DNA TGTGCCAGCAGCCCCCCTCGAAGGAGCAATCAGCCCCAGCATTTT. The chain employs TRBV14 and TRBJ1-5; D unresolved. Germline CDR1 is SGHDN and CDR2 is FVKESK. The CDR3 extends over 15 amino acids. V lost 4 bases and J 1 base, leaving 11 bases between the germline ends.

This chain uses TRBV28 with TRBJ2-7; TRBD1 matches at 8 bases. The CDR3 is made up of 13 amino acids. With 7 bases clipped from V and 6 bases from J, the junction kept 8 bases outside the gene matches. CDR1 is MDHEN, CDR2 SYDVKM, per germline. The CDR3 loop is CASNEGQGAEQYF. CDR3 DNA: TGTGCCAGCAATGAGGGCCAGGGGGCCGAGCAGTACTTC.

This chain connects TRBV11-2 to TRBJ2-3; D tentatively reads TRBD1 or TRBD2 (5 bases each). The CDR3 totals 16 residues. V lost 4 bases to trimming and J lost 0 bases, with 14 bases between them. Germline lookup yields CDR1 SGHAT and CDR2 FQNNGV. CDR3 sequence: CASSSRDGPSTDTQYF. The CDR3 bases are TGTGCCAGCAGCTCGAGGGACGGCCCTAGCACAGATACGCAGTATTTT.

The V gene is TRBV5-5, the J gene TRBJ2-7, with TRBD2 identical over 7 bases. The germline CDR1 and CDR2 sequences are SGHKS and YYEKEE (reference sequence). This CDR3 spans 14 amino acids. Trimming took 0 bases from V and 7 from J; bases not matched to a gene: 7. CDR3 sequence reads: CASSLAGRAWEQYF. In DNA, the CDR3 is TGTGCCAGCAGCTTGGCGGGGAGGGCGTGGGAGCAGTACTTC.

The V gene is TRBV7-3, the J gene TRBJ2-2, with D hard to call. Germline CDR1 is SGHTA and CDR2 is FQGTGA. The length of the CDR3 is 16 residues. Trimming took off 1 base at V and 2 bases at J, with 11 bases between the two ends. The CDR3 spells CASSLIPAGNTGELFF. DNA for the CDR3: TGTGCCAGCAGCTTAATCCCGGCAGGAAACACCGGGGAGCTGTTTTTT.

V is TRBV2 and J is TRBJ2-1; 10 bases fit TRBD1. CDR3 length: 12 amino acids. V gave up 8 bases and J gave up 9 bases; unmatched junction bases: 4. Per germline, CDR1 SNHLY and CDR2 FYNNEI. The CDR3 coding sequence is TGTGCCAGCGGACAGGGGGTCACTGAGCAGTTCTTC. It is translated as CASGQGVTEQFF.

This sequence joins TRBV5-1 and TRBJ2-5; 12 nucleotides line up with TRBD2. CDR3 length: 17 amino acids. CDR1 and CDR2 (germline): SGHRS, YFSETQ. V shed 1 base, J shed 5 bases, and the junction held 9 bases outside the gene matches. CDR3 sequence: CASSLTSGGRNFETQYF. As DNA, the CDR3 is TGCGCCAGCAGCTTGACTAGCGGGGGGCGGAATTTTGAGACCCAGTACTTC.

V is TRBV5-4 and J is TRBJ2-3, with 8 positions matching TRBD2. With 1 base clipped from V and 3 bases from J, the junction kept 1 base outside the gene matches. Germline-derived CDR1 and CDR2 are SGHNT and YYREEE (reference sequence). The length of the CDR3 is 14 residues. CDR3 in amino acids: CASSLTSGTDTQYF. The CDR3 DNA is TGTGCCAGCAGCTTGACTAGCGGAACAGATACGCAGTATTTT.

V and J are TRBV28 and TRBJ1-1; no definite D call. This CDR3 region has 12 residues. The V gene lost 5 bases and the J gene lost 7 bases, with 11 bases spanning the gap. From germline, CDR1 is MDHEN and CDR2 SYDVKM. The CDR3, as DNA: TGTGCCAGCAGTCCGAGCCGAGGTGAAGCTTTCTTT. Amino acids: CASSPSRGEAFF.

The chain joins TRBV7-2 to TRBJ1-2, with a weak D call TRBD1 (6 bases). Germline lookup yields CDR1 SGHTA and CDR2 FQGNSA. V dropped 5 bases and J dropped 0 bases, with 7 bases sitting between them. The CDR3 is 13 residues long. The CDR3 loop is CASSQGSNYGYTF. Written as DNA, the CDR3 is TGTGCCAGCAGCCAGGGGTCTAACTATGGCTACACCTTC.

This sequence joins TRBV6-5 and TRBJ1-5, with D possibly being TRBD1 (5 bases). CDR1 and CDR2 (germline): MNHEY, SVGAGI. There are 13 residues in the CDR3. V was pared by 10 bases and J by 4 bases, with 14 bases between. The CDR3 DNA reads as TGTGCCACCGCGACAGACCCGAATCAGCCCCAGCATTTT. It yields the protein CATATDPNQPQHF.

This clone has more than one count but fewer than ten. This chain links TRBV5-1 with TRBJ2-7, with 7 positions matching TRBD1. The V segment lost 5 bases and the J segment 1 base; nucleotides outside the gene matches: 6. The CDR3 runs to 14 residues. The germline V gene encodes CDR1 SGHRS and CDR2 YFSETQ. CDR3 loop: CASRQGQLSYEQYF. The CDR3 coding sequence is TGCGCCAGCAGACAGGGACAGCTATCCTACGAGCAGTACTTC.